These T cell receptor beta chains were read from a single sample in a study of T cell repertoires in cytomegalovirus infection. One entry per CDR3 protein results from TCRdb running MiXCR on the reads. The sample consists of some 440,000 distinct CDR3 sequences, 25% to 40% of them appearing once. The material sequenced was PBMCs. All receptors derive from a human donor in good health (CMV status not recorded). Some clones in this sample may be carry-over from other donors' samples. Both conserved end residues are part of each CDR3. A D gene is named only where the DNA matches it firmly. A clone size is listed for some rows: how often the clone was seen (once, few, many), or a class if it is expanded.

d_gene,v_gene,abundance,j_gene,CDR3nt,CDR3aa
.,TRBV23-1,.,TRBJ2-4,TGCGCCAGAGCTCTGGGTGTCATTCAGTACTTC,CARALGVIQYF
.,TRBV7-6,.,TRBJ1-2,TGTGCCAGCAGCTCGAAGGGGATAAATGGCTACACCTTC,CASSSKGINGYTF
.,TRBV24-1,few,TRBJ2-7,TGTGCCACCAGTGACCCCAGCTCCTACGAGCAGTACTTC,CATSDPSSYEQYF
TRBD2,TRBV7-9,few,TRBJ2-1,TGTGCCAGCAGCTTATGGCGGGGGGACTACTACAATGAGCAGTTCTTC,CASSLWRGDYYNEQFF
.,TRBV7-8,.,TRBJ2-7,TGTGCCAGCAGCTTACAGGGAACTTCCTTCGAGCAGTACTTC,CASSLQGTSFEQYF
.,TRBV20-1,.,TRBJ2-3,TGCAGTGCCCACTCCGCCAGACCGTTCACAGATACGCAGTATTTT,CSAHSARPFTDTQYF
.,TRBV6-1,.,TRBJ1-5,TGTGCCAGTCGGGCCGTACAGGGCCGGAATCAGCCCCAGCATTTT,CASRAVQGRNQPQHF
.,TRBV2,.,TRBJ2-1,TGTGCCAGCACAAGGCTAGGGGGTGGCTCCTACAATGAGCAGTTCTTC,CASTRLGGGSYNEQFF
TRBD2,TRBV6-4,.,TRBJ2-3,TGTGCCAGCAGTGAGCTAGCGGGGGGCCATCTTGGCACAGATACGCAGTATTTT,CASSELAGGHLGTDTQYF
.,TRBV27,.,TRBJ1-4,TGTGCCAGCAGTTTATCCTCCCCGGGGGGGGCTAATGAAAAACTGTTTTTT,CASSLSSPGGANEKLFF
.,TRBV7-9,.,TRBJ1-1,TGTGCCAGCAGCGAGGGGGGGGCAGAGACTGAAGCTTTCTTT,CASSEGGAETEAFF
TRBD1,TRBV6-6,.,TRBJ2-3,TGTGCCAGCAGAACGGGACAGAAGCACACCGATACGCAGTATTTT,CASRTGQKHTDTQYF